This T cell receptor beta chain is drawn from a study of T cells after yellow fever vaccination. In the study overall: Some fractions had low cell numbers, and these were prepared with SMART-Seq v4 Ultra Low Input.

Study results and limitations: Re-detected after boosting: most primary clones, approximately 97% of CD4 and less than 90% of CD8. Only a small proportion of the clonotypes turned up in both the CD4 and the CD8 compartments, likely arising from convergent recombination.

The CDR3 is 16 amino acids. V lost 2 bases, J lost 3 bases, and 15 bases lay in between. UMIs and a universal primer site were added when TCR cDNA was made by 5'RACE template switching. MiXCR was run by TCRdb on the 5' RACE reads, yielding one entry per CDR3 protein. Among 300,000 to 400,000 distinct CDR3 sequences listed, 3% to 4.5% were seen once. This clonotype was detected a few times. The target antigen is unknown. The chain couples TRBV12-3 or TRBV12-4 to TRBJ2-3; the D gene is possibly TRBD2 (6 bases). The clonotype originates from a man aged 18 to 29 who received the YFV17D yellow fever vaccine. The input for sequencing was PBMCs, taken 5 days after the yellow fever booster vaccination. CDR3 amino acids: CASSLLEAGFTDTQYF. The CDR3 DNA reads as TGTGCCAGCAGTTTACTGGAGGCGGGGTTTACAGATACGCAGTATTTT.